This T cell receptor beta chain was captured by sequencing in a study of T cells in Graves' hyperthyroidism and ophthalmopathy (dated by TCRdb to between 2018 and 2021). Background for the entire study: Peripheral blood was sampled at the time of initial diagnosis, prior to any treatment. According to the paper, TCR Vbeta CDR3 sequencing was carried out on 135 peripheral blood samples, which came from under 50 ophthalmopathy, under 80 hyperthyroidism and approximately 17 progressor patients. Thyroid tissue and blood T-cell repertoires from six Graves' hyperthyroidism patients were also compared in the study. The roughly 100 discovery patients were divided at random into training and test sets in a 7:3 ratio. Prospective prediction of ophthalmopathy was tested in an independent validation cohort of approximately 19 hyperthyroidism patients and around 16 patients who later progressed to ophthalmopathy. TCR V-J signatures able to tell the groups apart were searched for in a discovery cohort of 90 to 100 patients, of whom roughly 42 had Graves' ophthalmopathy and 55 to 60 had stable Graves' hyperthyroidism. After sampling, hyperthyroidism patients received methimazole starting at 30 mg daily, and ophthalmopathy patients received high-dose intravenous methylprednisolone. Study-wide conclusions, independent of this receptor: In validation, the model predicted progression to ophthalmopathy with approximately 71% sensitivity and 72% to 85% specificity, a median of 6.5 months before onset. Most expanded thyroid clonotypes (frequency above 0.001) were also detected in blood, suggesting blood repertoires may reflect thyroid immune responses. Sample size was not statistically predetermined, and blinding of investigators to group allocation was not performed. Ophthalmopathy was separated from stable hyperthyroidism by a 13 V-J signature model, with over 85% sensitivity and about 81% specificity obtained in cross-validation and 80%/75% obtained in testing.

In the case of this clonotype: Its antigen remains undetermined. No quality values exist for individual bases; no much larger clone is one base distant.

The TCR beta CDR3 regions were amplified from RNA transcripts. The TCR CDR3 was subjected to a first round of RT-PCR using the HTBI primer set and the Qiagen OneStep RT-PCR kit. A second multiplex PCR round built the libraries, followed by size selection and purification. Libraries were sequenced paired-end with 100 bp reads on an Illumina HiSeq2000. In the source study's methods: SOAPnuke was used to process the raw data, removing reads that contained adapters or uncalled bases, had a mean Phred below 15, or lacked an exact match to the constant primer or identifier. High-quality paired reads were merged using COPE v1.2.5, and each unique nucleotide sequence was defined as a clonotype. MiTCR v1.1 was used to align clonotypes to the IMGT TRBV, TRBD and TRBJ reference segments. Only V-J combinations with frequency above 0.0001, covering 99% to 99.2% of repertoires, were analysed. A TCS score was defined as the ratio of F50 (clonal expansion) to E x V (chaos), with BLOSUM62-based TCRdist applied between CDR3 peptides within each V-J. Welch's t-statistics and random forest reduced 450 to 600 V-J features to about 13, which were used in a naive Bayes classifier (R e1071). TCRdb cleaned the public reads at Q25 with fastp, built clones with MiXCR and kept in-frame beta chains. CDR3 protein sequences are deduplicated, and each keeps its most common genes and DNA. The V and J calls reflect TCRdb's pipeline rather than the authors' work. The sample table lists hundreds of thousands of distinct CDR3 sequences, around a fifth of them with a count of one. The top ten constitute under 45% of the sample.

CDR1 and CDR2, per the germline V gene, are MNHNS and SASEGT. The trim is 6 bases for V and 2 bases for J, with a gap of 13 bases between the germline ends. Reading from cysteine to phenylalanine, the CDR3 counts 14 amino acids. Just CDR3 DNA is preserved here, 42 bases in frame from base 1. Moderately to severely active disease, a Clinical Activity Score of at least 3, a NOSPECS grade of at least 4, and a duration under 3 months were present in ophthalmopathy patients. The study excluded patients with uncontrolled infections, other autoimmune diseases, pregnancy or lactation. Diagnoses were based on clinical symptoms, serum thyroxine and TRAb, thyroid ultrasound and orbital computed tomography. PBMCs were isolated from about 9.1 ml of fresh peripheral blood by Ficoll-Paque density gradient centrifugation. Total RNA was extracted using Trizol reagent, and RNA quality was assessed on an Agilent 2100 Bioanalyzer.

The sequence was collected from a man between 50 and 59 years old with Graves' ophthalmopathy. The chain uses TRBV6-1 and TRBJ1-2; TRBD1 is a possible D gene, resting on 6 matching bases. Sequencing used blood. The CDR3 sequence is CASRPEGVNYGYTF. In nucleotides, the sequence is TGTGCCAGCAGGCCCGAGGGGGTGAACTATGGCTACACCTTC.